This TCR beta chain is drawn from a study of blood T cell repertoires in COVID-19. Profiling relied on immunoSEQ multiplex PCR, and the TCRdb table lists in-frame clones only, not all of them. The sample consists of roughly 190,000 clones, roughly nine tenths of them appearing once. V trimming: 3 bases; J trimming: 9 bases; junction bases outside the gene matches: 10. Germline loops: CDR1 KGHDR, CDR2 SFDVKD. The CDR3 is 16 amino acids. This clonotype was sampled from a woman between 55 and 75 years old with COVID-19, enrolled during active disease. The sample taken for sequencing was peripheral blood. The chain joins TRBV24-1 to TRBJ2-1; 10 bases are a match to TRBD2. CDR3 sequence reads: CATSDAIAGGLSEQFF. DNA of the CDR3: TGTGCCACCAGTGATGCGATAGCGGGAGGTTTGAGTGAGCAGTTCTTC.